The 26 T cell receptor beta chains given below trace back to one sample, sequenced in a study of CD8 T cells in ankylosing spondylitis. Whole-study results and caveats: The study identified a TCR beta motif of under ten highly homologous variants that appeared characteristic of ankylosing spondylitis blood.

TCRdb passed the 5' RACE reads through MiXCR, listing each CDR3 protein once. Of more than 650,000 distinct CDR3 sequences listed, 10% to 15% are singletons. Antigens for these TCRs are unknown. The source material was blood, either unsorted or a sorted T cell fraction (not recorded which). Receptors were obtained from a male donor with ankylosing spondylitis.

This clonotype came up a few times. The V and J genes are TRBV24-1 and TRBJ2-1, with D tentatively TRBD2 (6 bases). This CDR3 is built from 13 residues. V lost 2 bases and J lost 7, with 8 bases in between. In germline, CDR1 is KGHDR, CDR2 SFDVKD. CDR3 protein: CATSDWRGNEQFF. The CDR3 DNA sequence: TGTGCCACCAGTGATTGGAGGGGTAATGAGCAGTTCTTC.

V gene TRBV9 combines with J gene TRBJ1-1; the D gene is possibly TRBD1 (6 bases). This CDR3 is 14 amino acids long. V lost 4 bases and J lost 1, with 11 bases in between. Germline-derived CDR1 and CDR2 are SGDLS and YYNGEE. The CDR3 region has the DNA TGTGCCAGCAGCCGAATGGGACAGAACACTGAAGCTTTCTTT. Its translation: CASSRMGQNTEAFF.

This clonotype was found a few times. The chain joins TRBV28 to TRBJ1-1; D remains ambiguous. The germline V gene has CDR1 MDHEN and CDR2 SYDVKM. Trimming pared 3 bases from V and 1 base from J, leaving 6 bases between. CDR3 length equals 13 residues. CDR3 bases: TGTGCCAGCAGTTTCCGGTGGAACACTGAAGCTTTCTTT. Residues: CASSFRWNTEAFF.

This clonotype was recorded a few times. V and J are TRBV20-1 and TRBJ1-6; D gene unclear. Germline V CDR1 and CDR2: DFQATT, SNEGSKA (reference sequence). Trimming pared 6 bases from V and 6 bases from J, leaving 12 bases between. The length of the CDR3 is 13 residues. CDR3 loop: CSAATAGNSPLHF. For the CDR3, the DNA is TGCAGTGCCGCCACCGCGGGTAATTCACCCCTCCACTTT.

This clonotype occurred a few times. V usage is TRBV10-3 and J usage is TRBJ1-2; 9 nucleotides agree with TRBD1. With 4 bases clipped from V and 5 bases from J, the junction kept 14 bases outside the gene matches. This CDR3 comprises 17 residues. Germline CDR1 reads ENHRY; CDR2 reads SYGVKD. DNA for the CDR3: TGTGCCATCAGTGGACGGGACAGGGTTGGAACTCTATATGGCTACACCTTC. It is translated as CAISGRDRVGTLYGYTF.

This clonotype was counted ten times or more. The chain couples TRBV11-2 to TRBJ2-1; 8 nucleotides match TRBD1. In germline, CDR1 is SGHAT, CDR2 FQNNGV. The CDR3 extends over 15 amino acids. V shed 1 base, J shed 4 bases, and the junction held 3 bases outside the gene matches. This chain's CDR3 is CASSLGTGRYNEQFF. CDR3 coding DNA: TGTGCCAGCAGCTTAGGGACAGGGCGGTACAATGAGCAGTTCTTC. Combining the CDR3 with reference TRBV11-2 and TRBJ2-1 gives the whole variable domain EAGVAQSPRYKIIEKRQSVAFWCNPISGHATLYWYQQILGQGPKLLIQFQNNGVVDDSQLPKDRFSAERLKGVDSTLKIQPAKLEDSAVYLCASSLGTGRYNEQFFGPGTRLTVL.

The V and J genes are TRBV10-3 and TRBJ1-5, with D tentatively TRBD1 (5 bases). Trimming cost V 10 bases and J 0 bases, with 19 bases left between them. The CDR3 runs to 16 residues. Per the germline V gene, CDR1 is ENHRY and CDR2 is SYGVKD. The DNA for the CDR3 is TGTGCCACCCAAAAATCGACAGACTATAGCAATCAGCCCCAGCATTTT. It is translated as CATQKSTDYSNQPQHF.

This clonotype was seen more than once but under ten times. The V gene is TRBV20-1, the J gene TRBJ2-7, with TRBD2 as a possible D gene (5 bases). The V gene lost 6 bases and the J gene lost 4 bases, with 19 bases spanning the gap. This CDR3 contains 14 residues. Germline loops: CDR1 DFQATT, CDR2 SNEGSKA (reference sequence). CDR3 DNA sequence: TGCAGTGCGACCCTTGACCGGGATAGATACGAGCAGTACTTC. Its protein product is CSATLDRDRYEQYF.

V usage is TRBV7-2 and J usage is TRBJ2-7; D unclear. The germline CDR1 and CDR2 sequences are SGHTA and FQGNSA. The ends were cut back, 5 bases at V and 3 bases at J, with 14 bases in the middle. The CDR3 loop spans 14 amino acids. The CDR3 bases are TGTGCCAGCAGCCCGGTCGGGCAGAGCTACGAGCAGTACTTC. Its protein product is CASSPVGQSYEQYF.

This clonotype showed up many times. The chain carries TRBV15 and TRBJ1-2; TRBD1 matches at 8 bases. Germline V gives CDR1 LNHNV, CDR2 YYDKDF (reference sequence). V shed 4 bases, J shed 6 bases, and the junction held 4 bases outside the gene matches. This CDR3 contains 13 residues. The CDR3 spells CATSKAGGDGYTF. DNA of the CDR3: TGTGCCACCAGCAAGGCAGGGGGCGATGGCTACACCTTC.

This chain links TRBV14 with TRBJ2-7, with D maybe TRBD1 (6 bases). The CDR3 runs to 15 residues. V was shortened by 4 bases and J by 3 bases, with 16 bases between the two germline ends. Germline V gives CDR1 SGHDN, CDR2 FVKESK. CDR3 region: CASSLQAGVLYEQYF. The CDR3 nucleotides are TGTGCCAGCAGCCTACAGGCAGGGGTGCTCTACGAGCAGTACTTC.

A few counts support this clonotype. V is TRBV4-3 and J is TRBJ2-5; D remains ambiguous. The CDR3 spans 14 residues. The germline V gene encodes CDR1 LGHNA and CDR2 YSLEER. V was shortened by 0 bases and J by 2 bases, with 7 bases between the two germline ends. CDR3 DNA sequence: TGCGCCAGCAGCCAAGAGGCGGTTCAAGAGACCCAGTACTTC. This codes for CASSQEAVQETQYF.

This clonotype was counted a few times. V is TRBV6-1 and J is TRBJ2-1; 9 bases are shared with TRBD1. Germline V lookup: CDR1 MNHNS, CDR2 SASEGT. The CDR3 has 13 amino acids. V trimming: 11 bases; J trimming: 6 bases; junction bases outside the gene matches: 8. The CDR3 region has the DNA TGTGCCGAGGGGACAGGGAGGGTCAATGAGCAGTTCTTC. This sequence encodes CAEGTGRVNEQFF.

This clonotype has a handful of counts. This rearrangement joins TRBV12-3 or TRBV12-4 to TRBJ2-5, with 16 bases fitting TRBD2. V was clipped by 3 bases and J by 3 bases; unmatched bases: 7. The CDR3 runs to 18 residues. The CDR3 nucleotides read TGTGCCAGCAGTTTGACCCCCGGGACTAGCGGGGGGGAAGAGACCCAGTACTTC. Its protein product is CASSLTPGTSGGEETQYF.

In its sample, this clonotype was seen many times. V and J are TRBV20-1 and TRBJ2-1; D gene ambiguous. Between the trimmed V and J ends, which lost 2 bases and 2 bases, there was a span of 13 bases. The CDR3 is 15 residues long. Germline CDR1 is DFQATT and CDR2 is SNEGSKA (reference sequence). The CDR3 DNA is TGCAGTGCTAGACGCCGAAGGAACCCCTACAATGAGCAGTTCTTC. Translated, it gives CSARRRRNPYNEQFF.

CDR3 DNA sequence: TGTGCCAGCAGCCGCCCCGCAGGACAGGGGTTCCACGAGCAGTACTTC. It yields the protein CASSRPAGQGFHEQYF. The chain recombines TRBV7-9 with TRBJ2-7, with TRBD1 matching 9 bases. The J segment lost 5 bases and the V segment lost 5 bases, leaving 13 bases of the junction unmatched. The CDR3 length is 16 residues. Per germline, CDR1 SEHNR and CDR2 FQNEAQ (reference sequence).

The chain joins TRBV20-1 to TRBJ1-1; D possibly corresponds to TRBD1 (5 bases). This CDR3 has 13 residues. In germline, CDR1 is DFQATT, CDR2 SNEGSKA (reference sequence). V lost 4 bases and J lost 12, with 21 bases in between. The DNA for the CDR3 is TGCAGTGCTACAGGCTGGGGGTTAATGGTATCTTTCTTT. As protein: CSATGWGLMVSFF.

This clonotype has more than one count but fewer than ten. The rearrangement links TRBV20-1 to TRBJ2-3; 7 bases are shared with TRBD2. CDR3 length: 13 residues. J lost 0 bases, V lost 7 bases, and 4 bases had no gene match. Germline lookup yields CDR1 DFQATT and CDR2 SNEGSKA (reference sequence). The CDR3 DNA reads as TGCAGTGTCCTAGCGGCTAGCACAGATACGCAGTATTTT. Its translation is CSVLAASTDTQYF.

This clonotype has a count of ten or more. The rearrangement joins TRBV4-2 to TRBJ2-1, with TRBD1 identical over 7 bases. The V gene's germline CDR1 is LGHNA and CDR2 YNFKEQ. Trimming at V came to 4 bases and at J to 7 bases, leaving 16 bases not matched to a gene. The CDR3 is made up of 17 amino acids. CDR3 DNA: TGTGCCAGCAGCCGTGACGGGGACAGCTTGAATGGGAATGAGCAGTTCTTC. This translates into CASSRDGDSLNGNEQFF.

This clonotype was recorded a few times. The chain is built from TRBV5-1 and TRBJ1-5; 7 nucleotides agree with TRBD1. V lost 4 bases, J lost 12 bases, and 10 bases stayed unmatched. CDR1 is SGHRS, CDR2 YFSETQ, per germline. This CDR3 contains 13 residues. Written as DNA, the CDR3 is TGCGCCAGCAGCCCGGAGGGGGCCACAGGCCAGCATTTT. Translating it yields CASSPEGATGQHF.

This clonotype has at least ten counts. The chain employs TRBV20-1 and TRBJ2-1, with TRBD2 identical over 14 bases. Germline V gene data show CDR1 as DFQATT and CDR2 as SNEGSKA (reference sequence). This CDR3 region has 15 residues. V gave up 6 bases and J gave up 2 bases; unmatched junction bases: 3. CDR3 region: CSAPGLAGAYNEQFF. The CDR3 DNA reads TGCAGTGCCCCGGGACTAGCGGGGGCCTACAATGAGCAGTTCTTC.

As to this clonotype: An end of the junction does not agree with germline; a read error may underlie this. The CDR3 DNA reads TGCTCCAGCAGCCACCGGACTATGAACACCGGGGAGCTGTTTTTT. Its protein product is CSSSHRTMNTGELFF. The chain links TRBV4-3 to TRBJ2-2; a weak D match, TRBD2 (6 bases). The CDR3 has 15 amino acids. CDR1 is LGHNA and CDR2 is YSLEER in the germline V gene.

This clonotype was picked up a small number of times. This chain joins TRBV7-9 and TRBJ1-2; D gene ambiguous. The V end lost 2 bases, the J end lost 4 bases, and 8 bases lay between the germline ends. The CDR3 runs 13 residues. CDR1 is SEHNR, CDR2 FQNEAQ, per germline (reference sequence). The CDR3 sequence: CASSLPGAYGYTF. The CDR3 region has the DNA TGTGCCAGCAGCTTACCGGGCGCCTATGGCTACACCTTC.

The genes are TRBV12-3 or TRBV12-4 and TRBJ1-5, with D perhaps matching TRBD1 (5 bases). Trimming cost V 3 bases and J 7 bases, with 10 bases left between them. This CDR3 has 13 residues. The CDR3 region is CASSFGARQPQHF. CDR3 in DNA: TGTGCCAGCAGTTTCGGGGCACGACAGCCCCAGCATTTT.

The rearrangement links TRBV5-5 to TRBJ1-1; D gene uncertain. Germline CDR1 reads SGHKS; CDR2 reads YYEKEE (reference sequence). The V and J ends lost 4 bases and 0 bases respectively, with 13 bases between them. The CDR3 extends over 15 amino acids. The CDR3 DNA follows: TGTGCCAGCAGCCCGAACCCTACAGTGAACACTGAAGCTTTCTTT. It encodes CASSPNPTVNTEAFF.

This clonotype came up a few times. The germline gene is not matched at one end of the junction; a read error may be the cause. This sequence joins TRBV6-1 and TRBJ1-4, with 7 positions matching TRBD1. This CDR3 is built from 13 residues. Looked up from germline, CDR1 is MNHNS and CDR2 is SASEGT. The CDR3 sequence: CASGDRVGEKLFF. As DNA, the CDR3 is TGTGCCAGCGGTGACAGGGTGGGTGAAAAACTGTTTTTT.